What follows are 10 T cell receptor beta chains derived from one specimen sequenced in a study of cytomegalovirus exposure and HLA in healthy donors. 13 Jbeta primers and 60 Vbeta primers were used for the PCR. Sequencing used immunoSEQ multiplex PCR; TCRdb keeps in-frame clones, though not all of them. The table has around 77,000 clones, approximately 80% seen once. Material: PBMCs. The receptor source for this set is a man aged 35 to 55 in good health and CMV-seronegative.

The chain carries TRBV2 and TRBJ1-2; D might be TRBD1 (5 bases). In germline, CDR1 is SNHLY, CDR2 FYNNEI. The CDR3 contains 13 residues. Trimming removed 4 bases from V and 8 bases from J, with 14 bases in between. The CDR3 nucleotides are TGTGCCAGCAGTGGGGACTCCCGCGGGGGCTACACCTTC. It codes for CASSGDSRGGYTF.

The rearrangement uses TRBV7-9 and TRBJ1-2; 11 bases map to TRBD1. This CDR3 contains 15 residues. Trimming took 4 bases from V and 8 from J; bases not matched to a gene: 9. The V gene's germline CDR1 is SEHNR and CDR2 FQNEAQ (reference sequence). DNA for the CDR3: TGTGCCAGCAGCTCAGCGGGACAGGGGGTATGGGGCTACACCTTC. The encoded protein is CASSSAGQGVWGYTF.

The chain couples TRBV5-1 to TRBJ2-7; TRBD1 is a possible D gene (6 bases). The CDR3 spans 14 residues. Germline V gene lookup returns CDR1 SGHRS and CDR2 YFSETQ. Between the trimmed V and J ends, which lost 0 bases and 2 bases, there was a span of 9 bases. This CDR3 is CASSLGGGTYEQYF. CDR3 DNA: TGCGCCAGCAGCTTGGGAGGGGGAACCTACGAGCAGTACTTC.

This clone occurred once. The V gene is TRBV4-1, the J gene TRBJ2-7; 7 nucleotides match TRBD2. In germline, CDR1 is MGHRA, CDR2 YSYEKL. This CDR3 spans 13 amino acids. The trim removed 0 bases at V and 4 bases at J, leaving 0 bases unmatched. Written as DNA, the CDR3 is TGCGCCAGCAGCCAAGAGGGAGGGTACGAGCAGTACTTC. Amino acid sequence: CASSQEGGYEQYF.

The genes are TRBV5-1 and TRBJ2-7; 7 bases are a match to TRBD1. CDR1 SGHRS and CDR2 YFSETQ come from the germline V gene. This CDR3 spans 13 amino acids. V lost 4 bases to trimming and J lost 2 bases; unmatched junction nucleotides: 3. The CDR3 sequence is CASSMGTAYEQYF. In DNA form, the CDR3 reads TGCGCCAGCAGCATGGGGACAGCCTACGAGCAGTACTTC. The full variable domain, in which reference TRBV5-1 and TRBJ2-7 provide the parts outside the CDR3, is KAGVTQTPRYLIKTRGQQVTLSCSPISGHRSVSWYQQTPGQGLQFLFEYFSETQRNKGNFPGRFSGRQFSNSRSEMNVSTLELGDSALYLCASSMGTAYEQYFGPGTRLTVT.

V usage is TRBV30 and J usage is TRBJ2-4, with TRBD2 as a possible D gene (6 bases). The CDR3 runs 18 residues. V dropped 2 bases and J dropped 2 bases, with 22 bases sitting between them. Germline V gives CDR1 GTSNPN, CDR2 SVGIG (reference sequence). The CDR3 DNA reads TGTGCCTGGAGTTTGTGGGGGGTGAGGATGGGTACCAAAAACATTCAGTACTTC. Translating it yields CAWSLWGVRMGTKNIQYF. Full variable domain (missing parts from reference TRBV30 and TRBJ2-4): SQTIHQWPATLVQPVGSPLSLECTVEGTSNPNLYWYRQAAGRGLQLLFYSVGIGQISSEVPQNLSASRPQDRQFILSSKKLLLSDSGFYLCAWSLWGVRMGTKNIQYFGAGTRLSVL.

CDR3 sequence: CASSSDGSSYNEQFF. CDR3 nucleotides: TGTGCCAGCAGTTCGGACGGGAGCTCCTACAATGAGCAGTTCTTC. The chain has TRBV27 and TRBJ2-1, with D perhaps matching TRBD2 (6 bases). The CDR3 is 15 amino acids. V lost 4 bases, J lost 0 bases, and 10 bases lay in between. Looked up from germline, CDR1 is MNHEY and CDR2 is SMNVEV (reference sequence).

A few counts support this clone. V is TRBV6-5 and J is TRBJ1-1, with 7 nucleotides matching TRBD1. The V segment lost 0 bases and the J segment 6 bases; nucleotides outside the gene matches: 7. Germline assignment: CDR1 MNHEY and CDR2 SVGAGI. CDR3 length: 15 residues. The CDR3 sequence is CASSYSTKGAAEAFF. The CDR3 DNA is TGTGCCAGCAGTTACTCCACGAAGGGGGCGGCTGAAGCTTTCTTT.

J is TRBJ1-1 and V is TRBV7-2, with D unresolved. There are 14 residues in the CDR3. In germline, CDR1 is SGHTA, CDR2 FQGNSA. V lost 3 bases to trimming and J lost 0 bases, with 8 bases between them. The CDR3 reads CASSFHSMNTEAFF. Written as DNA, the CDR3 is TGTGCCAGCAGCTTTCATAGCATGAACACTGAAGCTTTCTTT. Complete variable domain (other parts from reference TRBV7-2 and TRBJ1-1): GAGVSQSPSNKVTEKGKDVELRCDPISGHTALYWYRQSLGQGLEFLIYFQGNSAPDKSGLPSDRFSAERTGGSVSTLTIQRTQQEDSAVYLCASSFHSMNTEAFFGQGTRLTVV.

The chain uses TRBV18 and TRBJ2-7; the D gene is possibly TRBD1 (5 bases). Germline V gene data show CDR1 as KGHSH and CDR2 as LQKENI. CDR3 length: 14 residues. The ends were cut back, 0 bases at V and 2 bases at J, with 8 bases in the middle. Here the CDR3 DNA reads TGTGCCAGCTCACCACCGTCGACAGCCTACGAGCAGTACTTC. Translated: CASSPPSTAYEQYF.